This T cell receptor (beta chain) was documented in a study of cytomegalovirus exposure and HLA in healthy donors. Study-level information: Inside one of the first data releases sat about 85 million unique TCRs taken from HLA-typed donors. Among the 300 to 500 donors who were genotyped, approximately 76% fell in the genetic ancestry cluster that is associated with self-reported Caucasian donors. Study observations and caveats: Earlier findings revealed that most TCR beta V segments proved productive either about 90% or about 30% of the time.

A multiplex PCR was run with 60 Vbeta primers and 13 Jbeta primers. Sequenced by immunoSEQ multiplex PCR; TCRdb stores in-frame clones only, minus some. Of 100,000 or so clones in the sample, 73% were seen once. This clone was recorded a few times. The antigen remains unidentified. At the time of sampling, donors were nominally healthy, though unrecorded immune exposures were likely. Germline loops: CDR1 SNHLY, CDR2 FYNNEI. CDR3 length: 14 amino acids. Trimming pared 3 bases from V and 0 bases from J, leaving 9 bases between. The rearrangement uses TRBV2 and TRBJ2-7, with D possibly matching TRBD1 (5 bases). The sequenced sample consisted of PBMCs. This TCR derives from a man aged 40-50 years in good health and CMV-seronegative. The CDR3 bases are TGTGCCAGCAGTGAGCAGGGTCGCTCCTACGAGCAGTACTTC. Residues: CASSEQGRSYEQYF.